Listed here are 21 T cell receptor beta chains from one sample, sequenced in a study of T cells in narcolepsy. Generated by immunoSEQ multiplex PCR, the TCRdb table keeps only in-frame clones and is missing some. Of 25,000 to 35,000 clones in the sample, 70% to 80% were seen once. The sequenced sample was memory (CD45RA-) CD4+ T cells from blood. These receptors originate from a human donor in good health.

The chain employs TRBV7-8 and TRBJ2-3; 7 bases are a match to TRBD2. This CDR3 has 18 residues. The V and J ends lost 3 bases and 4 bases, in that order; junction bases with no gene match: 16. From germline, CDR1 is SGHVS and CDR2 FQNEAQ. The CDR3 DNA reads TGTGCCAGCAGCTTTACGCTTTCCAGCGGGGAGGATGCAGATACGCAGTATTTT. The encoded protein is CASSFTLSSGEDADTQYF.

The chain is built from TRBV11-2 and TRBJ2-7; D call uncertain. Trimming left V 3 bases short and J 6 bases short, with 6 bases between. Germline V gene lookup returns CDR1 SGHAT and CDR2 FQNNGV. There are 11 residues in the CDR3. The chain's CDR3 is CASSFGPEQYF. The CDR3 coding sequence is TGTGCCAGCAGCTTCGGCCCCGAGCAGTACTTC.

V and J are TRBV11-1 and TRBJ1-1; no firm D call. CDR1 and CDR2 from the germline V gene are SGHAT and FQDESV (reference sequence). The CDR3 runs 15 residues. The V and J ends lost 5 bases and 1 base respectively, with 14 bases between them. The CDR3: CASSPPGVPNTEAFF. The DNA for the CDR3 is TGTGCCAGCAGCCCCCCCGGAGTCCCGAACACTGAAGCTTTCTTT.

This clone has a handful of counts. The chain joins TRBV2 to TRBJ1-5; possibly TRBD1 for D (6 bases). This CDR3 has 15 amino acids. CDR1 and CDR2 from the germline V gene are SNHLY and FYNNEI. With 6 bases removed from V and 5 bases from J, the gap between germline ends came to 17 bases. The CDR3 loop reads CASRKGGSGDQPQHF. The CDR3 nucleotides read TGTGCCAGCAGGAAGGGGGGTTCGGGGGATCAGCCCCAGCATTTT.

V gene TRBV18 combines with J gene TRBJ2-1; the match to TRBD2 covers 15 bases. The CDR3 spans 18 residues. CDR1 is KGHSH and CDR2 is LQKENI in the germline V gene. The ends lost 6 bases at V and 3 bases at J; junction bases unmatched: 9. The CDR3 region is CASSPAGLAGGDYNEQFF. DNA of the CDR3: TGTGCCAGCTCCCCAGCCGGACTAGCGGGGGGGGACTACAATGAGCAGTTCTTC.

This clone has only one observation. The rearrangement joins TRBV18 to TRBJ2-5; D not resolved. Germline loops: CDR1 KGHSH, CDR2 LQKENI. Trimming took 6 bases from V and 1 from J, leaving 9 bases between them. This CDR3 has 13 amino acids. Here the CDR3 reads CASSLMAQETQYF. In DNA form, the CDR3 reads TGTGCCAGCTCCCTGATGGCCCAAGAGACCCAGTACTTC.

The chain links TRBV7-2 to TRBJ2-5; the D is unclear. The germline V and J ends were trimmed by 3 bases and 4 bases, with 3 bases remaining between them. The CDR3 is 11 residues long. Germline loops: CDR1 SGHTA, CDR2 FQGNSA. The CDR3 DNA reads as TGTGCCAGCAGCTTTCGAGAGACCCAGTACTTC. Translated, it gives CASSFRETQYF. The full variable domain, completed using reference TRBV7-2 and TRBJ2-5, is GAGVSQSPSNKVTEKGKDVELRCDPISGHTALYWYRQSLGQGLEFLIYFQGNSAPDKSGLPSDRFSAERTGGSVSTLTIQRTQQEDSAVYLCASSFRETQYFGPGTRLLVL.

The V and J genes are TRBV5-1 and TRBJ2-3; D is ambiguous. V dropped 7 bases and J dropped 1 base, with 10 bases sitting between them. The germline gives CDR1 SGHRS, CDR2 YFSETQ. The CDR3 extends over 13 amino acids. DNA of the CDR3: TGCGCCAGCGGGGTAGGTGGCACAGATACGCAGTATTTT. Its translation: CASGVGGTDTQYF.

The chain uses TRBV19 and TRBJ2-7; no clear D gene. Trimming removed 8 bases at V and 4 bases at J, with 18 bases between. CDR3 size: 14 residues. Germline assignment: CDR1 LNHDA and CDR2 SQIVND (reference sequence). This CDR3 reads CASRSPQAPYEQYF. DNA for the CDR3: TGTGCCAGTCGTTCTCCGCAGGCCCCATACGAGCAGTACTTC. The whole variable domain, filled in from reference TRBV19 and TRBJ2-7, reads DGGITQSPKYLFRKEGQNVTLSCEQNLNHDAMYWYRQDPGQGLRLIYYSQIVNDFQKGDIAEGYSVSREKKESFPLTVTSAQKNPTAFYLCASRSPQAPYEQYFGPGTRLTVT.

CDR3 amino acids: CASSFGQALNQPQHF. For the CDR3, the DNA is TGTGCCAGCAGCTTTGGACAGGCTTTAAATCAGCCCCAGCATTTT. V and J are TRBV7-8 and TRBJ1-5, with TRBD1 matching 7 bases. Trimming at V came to 3 bases and at J to 4 bases, leaving 6 bases not matched to a gene. This CDR3 comprises 15 residues. Germline CDR1 reads SGHVS; CDR2 reads FQNEAQ.

V usage is TRBV12-2 and J usage is TRBJ2-5. TRBV12-2 is a pseudogene segment. The CDR3 loop spans 14 amino acids. DNA for the CDR3: TGTGCAAGTCGCTTAGGAGGGGTAGGAGAGACCCAGTACTTC. Translation: CASRLGGVGETQYF.

This clone is a singleton in its sample. The chain has TRBV5-6 and TRBJ2-3; D call uncertain. The CDR3 is 16 amino acids. Germline assignment: CDR1 SGHDT and CDR2 YYEEEE. V was cut by 0 bases and J by 2 bases, with 13 bases left in between. CDR3 nucleotides: TGTGCCAGCAGCTTGGAACCTACACTCTTCACAGATACGCAGTATTTT. As protein: CASSLEPTLFTDTQYF.

The genes are TRBV6-5 and TRBJ2-5, with TRBD1 matching over 9 bases. Germline loops: CDR1 MNHEY, CDR2 SVGAGI. Trimming cost V 5 bases and J 3 bases; bases outside gene matches: 4. This CDR3 has 14 residues. For the CDR3, the DNA is TGTGCCAGCAGTGATGGGGACAGGGAAGAGACCCAGTACTTC. This translates into CASSDGDREETQYF.

This clone is a singleton in its sample. The chain carries TRBV20-1 and TRBJ2-5, with D hard to call. CDR3 size: 11 residues. Trimming stripped 5 bases from V and 0 bases from J, with 4 bases between. The germline V gene has CDR1 DFQATT and CDR2 SNEGSKA (reference sequence). CDR3 DNA sequence: TGCAGTGCTGGTCACCAAGAGACCCAGTACTTC. Protein sequence: CSAGHQETQYF.

This clone was detected only once. The V gene is TRBV6-5, the J gene TRBJ1-1; 10 bases agree with TRBD1. V lost 6 bases and J lost 1; bases outside the gene matches: 5. This CDR3 is built from 15 residues. Looked up from germline, CDR1 is MNHEY and CDR2 is SVGAGI. The DNA for the CDR3 is TGTGCCAGCAGCCGACAGGGGGCTCGGAACACTGAAGCTTTCTTT. Its translation is CASSRQGARNTEAFF.

This chain connects TRBV7-9 to TRBJ1-1; D may be TRBD1 (6 bases). V was shortened by 5 bases and J by 3 bases, with 16 bases between the two germline ends. The CDR3 totals 15 residues. Germline CDR1 reads SEHNR; CDR2 reads FQNEAQ (reference sequence). The CDR3 DNA reads as TGTGCCAGCAGCCAGGGCGGGGGCTGGGACACTGAAGCTTTCTTT. This codes for CASSQGGGWDTEAFF.

The chain links TRBV28 to TRBJ1-2; 9 positions match TRBD1. Germline V gene sequence: CDR1 MDHEN, CDR2 SYDVKM. The CDR3 spans 17 residues. V lost 7 bases, J lost 7 bases, and 19 bases stayed unmatched. The CDR3 DNA sequence: TGTGCCAGCAACCACGGGGGCACAGGGGGCGAACCAGGTGGCTACACCTTC. It encodes CASNHGGTGGEPGGYTF.

This rearrangement joins TRBV4-1 to TRBJ2-5, with D tentatively TRBD1 (6 bases). The V end was cut by 6 bases, the J end by 5 bases, with 16 bases between. Germline assignment: CDR1 MGHRA and CDR2 YSYEKL. The CDR3 totals 14 residues. The CDR3 loop is CASSLGQLGETQYF. The CDR3 region has the DNA TGCGCCAGCAGTCTCGGACAGTTGGGGGAGACCCAGTACTTC.

This chain links TRBV7-2 with TRBJ2-1; tentatively, D is TRBD2 (6 bases). From germline, CDR1 is SGHTA and CDR2 FQGNSA. V was pared by 5 bases and J by 6 bases, with 14 bases between. This CDR3 spans 14 amino acids. CDR3 sequence (DNA): TGTGCCAGCAGCCAGACTAGATCGGTCAATGAGCAGTTCTTC. The encoded protein is CASSQTRSVNEQFF.

The chain employs TRBV20-1 and TRBJ1-2, with D possibly TRBD1 on 5 matching bases. Germline V gene sequence: CDR1 DFQATT, CDR2 SNEGSKA (reference sequence). The germline V and J ends were trimmed by 6 bases and 6 bases, with 11 bases remaining between them. The CDR3 contains 11 residues. CDR3 DNA: TGCAGTGCCGACACAGGTGATGGCTACACCTTC. This encodes CSADTGDGYTF.

The DNA for the CDR3 is TGTGCCAGCAGGGGACAGCGGACTATCCGAGGCCACAATGAGCAGTTCTTC. This translates into CASRGQRTIRGHNEQFF. The J gene is TRBJ2-1, the V gene TRBV28, with D maybe TRBD1 (7 bases). The CDR3 contains 17 residues. CDR1 is MDHEN and CDR2 is SYDVKM in the germline V gene. V lost 6 bases and J 5 bases, leaving 23 bases between the germline ends.